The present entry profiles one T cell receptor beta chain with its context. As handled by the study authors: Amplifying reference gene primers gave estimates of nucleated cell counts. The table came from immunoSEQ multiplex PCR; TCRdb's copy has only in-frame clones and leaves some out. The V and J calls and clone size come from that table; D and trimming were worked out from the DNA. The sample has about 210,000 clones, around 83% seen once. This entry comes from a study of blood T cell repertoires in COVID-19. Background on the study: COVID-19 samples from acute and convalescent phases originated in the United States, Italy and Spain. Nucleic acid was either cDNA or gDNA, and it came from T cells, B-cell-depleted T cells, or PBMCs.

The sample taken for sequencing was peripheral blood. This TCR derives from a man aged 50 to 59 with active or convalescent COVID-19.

The CDR3 bases are TGTGCCAGCAGCTTGACAGGGCTTTTAGGCTACACCTTC. It codes for CASSLTGLLGYTF. V usage is TRBV5-4 and J usage is TRBJ1-2, with D possibly being TRBD1 (6 bases). Germline-derived CDR1 and CDR2 are SGHNT and YYREEE (reference sequence). The CDR3 has 13 amino acids. The V end was cut by 1 base, the J end by 8 bases, with 12 bases between.